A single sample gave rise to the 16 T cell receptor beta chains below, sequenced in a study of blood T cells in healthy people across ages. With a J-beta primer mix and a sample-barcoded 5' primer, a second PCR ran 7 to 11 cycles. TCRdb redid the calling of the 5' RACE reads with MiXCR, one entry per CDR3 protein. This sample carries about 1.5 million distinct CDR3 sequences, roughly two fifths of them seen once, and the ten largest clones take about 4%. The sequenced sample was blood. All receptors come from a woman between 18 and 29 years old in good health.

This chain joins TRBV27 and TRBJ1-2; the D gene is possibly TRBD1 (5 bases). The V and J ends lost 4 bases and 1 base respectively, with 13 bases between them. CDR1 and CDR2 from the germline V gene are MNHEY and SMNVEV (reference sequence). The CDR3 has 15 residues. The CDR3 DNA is TGTGCCAGCAGTTCAAGGGGACCCGGTAACTATGGCTACACCTTC. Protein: CASSSRGPGNYGYTF.

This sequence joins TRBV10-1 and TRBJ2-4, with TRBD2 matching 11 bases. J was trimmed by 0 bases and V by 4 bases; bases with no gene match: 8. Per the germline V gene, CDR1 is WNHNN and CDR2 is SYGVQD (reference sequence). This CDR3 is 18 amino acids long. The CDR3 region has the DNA TGCGCCAGCAGTGGTGGGCTAGCGGGGGGTCTAGCCAAAAACATTCAGTACTTC. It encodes CASSGGLAGGLAKNIQYF.

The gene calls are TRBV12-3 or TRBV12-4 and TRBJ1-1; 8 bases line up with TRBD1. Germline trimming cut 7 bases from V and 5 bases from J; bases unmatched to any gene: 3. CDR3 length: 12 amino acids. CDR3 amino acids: CASTQGATEAFF. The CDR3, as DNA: TGTGCCAGCACCCAGGGGGCGACTGAAGCTTTCTTT.

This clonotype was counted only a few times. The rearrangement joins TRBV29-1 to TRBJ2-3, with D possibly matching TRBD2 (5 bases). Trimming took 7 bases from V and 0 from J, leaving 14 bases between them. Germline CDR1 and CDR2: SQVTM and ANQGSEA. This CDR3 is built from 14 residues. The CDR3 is CSAVRAGSTDTQYF. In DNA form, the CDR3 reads TGCAGCGCCGTGAGGGCTGGTAGCACAGATACGCAGTATTTT.

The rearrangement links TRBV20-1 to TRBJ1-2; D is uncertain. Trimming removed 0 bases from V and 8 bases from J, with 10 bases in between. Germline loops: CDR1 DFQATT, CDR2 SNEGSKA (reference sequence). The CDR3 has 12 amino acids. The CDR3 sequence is CSARDHPGGYTF. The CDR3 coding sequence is TGCAGTGCTAGAGATCACCCGGGAGGCTACACCTTC.

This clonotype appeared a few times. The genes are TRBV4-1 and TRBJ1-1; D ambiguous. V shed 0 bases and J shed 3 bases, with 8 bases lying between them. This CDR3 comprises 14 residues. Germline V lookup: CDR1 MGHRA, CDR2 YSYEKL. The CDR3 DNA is TGCGCCAGCAGCCAAGATGGGTCGCACACTGAAGCTTTCTTT. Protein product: CASSQDGSHTEAFF.

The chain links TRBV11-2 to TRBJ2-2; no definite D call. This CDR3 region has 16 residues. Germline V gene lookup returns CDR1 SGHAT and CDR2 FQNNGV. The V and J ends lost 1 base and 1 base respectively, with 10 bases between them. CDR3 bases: TGTGCCAGCAGCTTAGGGGCCCGGGTGAACACCGGGGAGCTGTTTTTT. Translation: CASSLGARVNTGELFF.

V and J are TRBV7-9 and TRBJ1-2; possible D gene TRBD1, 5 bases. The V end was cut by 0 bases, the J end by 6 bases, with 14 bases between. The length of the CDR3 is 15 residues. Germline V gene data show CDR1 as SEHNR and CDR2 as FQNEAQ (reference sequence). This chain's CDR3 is CASSLAGRVGHGYTF. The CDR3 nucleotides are TGTGCCAGCAGCTTAGCGGGCAGGGTCGGTCATGGCTACACCTTC.

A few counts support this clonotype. In DNA form, the CDR3 reads TGTGCCAGCAGCGTAGAGCTAGTTGGTGAGCAGTTCTTC. Its protein is CASSVELVGEQFF. The genes are TRBV9 and TRBJ2-1; D unclear. Germline CDR1 reads SGDLS; CDR2 reads YYNGEE. CDR3 length: 13 amino acids. V shed 0 bases and J shed 9 bases, with 10 bases lying between them.

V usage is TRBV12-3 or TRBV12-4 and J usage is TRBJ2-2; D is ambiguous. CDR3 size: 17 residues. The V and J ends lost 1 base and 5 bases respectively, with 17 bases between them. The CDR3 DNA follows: TGTGCCAGCAGTTTAGGGGGATGGGGTCTGAGGACCGGGGAGCTGTTTTTT. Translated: CASSLGGWGLRTGELFF.

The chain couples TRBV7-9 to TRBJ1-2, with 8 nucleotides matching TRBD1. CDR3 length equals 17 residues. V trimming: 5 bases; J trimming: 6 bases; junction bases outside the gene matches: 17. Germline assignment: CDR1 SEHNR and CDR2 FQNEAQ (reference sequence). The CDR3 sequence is CASSTTGALTNGHGYTF. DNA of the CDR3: TGTGCCAGCAGCACGACAGGGGCGCTTACTAACGGTCATGGCTACACCTTC.

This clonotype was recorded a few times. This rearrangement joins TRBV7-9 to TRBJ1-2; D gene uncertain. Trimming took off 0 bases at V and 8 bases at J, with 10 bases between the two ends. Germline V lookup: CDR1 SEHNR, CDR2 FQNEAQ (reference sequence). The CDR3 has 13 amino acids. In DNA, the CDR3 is TGTGCCAGCAGCTTAGCGCGCACATGGGGCTACACCTTC. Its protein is CASSLARTWGYTF.

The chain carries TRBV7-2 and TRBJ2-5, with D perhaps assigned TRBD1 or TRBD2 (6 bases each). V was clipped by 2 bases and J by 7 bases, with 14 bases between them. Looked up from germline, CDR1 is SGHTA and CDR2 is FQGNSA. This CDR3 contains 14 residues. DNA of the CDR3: TGTGCCAGCAGCTTATCGGTAGGGGGGACGACCCAGTACTTC. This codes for CASSLSVGGTTQYF.

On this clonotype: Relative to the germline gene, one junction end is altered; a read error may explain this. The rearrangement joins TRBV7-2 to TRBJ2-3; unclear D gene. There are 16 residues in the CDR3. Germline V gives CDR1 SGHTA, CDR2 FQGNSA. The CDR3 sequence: CANSLVSGRSTDTQYF. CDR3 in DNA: TGTGCCAACAGCTTAGTTTCCGGGCGAAGCACAGATACGCAGTATTTT.

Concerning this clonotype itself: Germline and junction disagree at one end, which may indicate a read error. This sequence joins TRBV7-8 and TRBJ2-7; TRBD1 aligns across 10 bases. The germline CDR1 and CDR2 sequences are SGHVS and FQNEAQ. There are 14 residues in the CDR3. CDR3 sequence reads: CTSSLVGQGYEQYF. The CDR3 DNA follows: TGTACCAGCAGCTTAGTGGGACAGGGGTACGAGCAGTACTTC. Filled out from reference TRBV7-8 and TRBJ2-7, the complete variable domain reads GAGVSQSPRYKVAKRGQDVALRCDPISGHVSLFWYQQALGQGPEFLTYFQNEAQLDKSGLPSDRFFAERPEGSVSTLKIQRTQQEDSAVYLCTSSLVGQGYEQYFGPGTRLTVT.

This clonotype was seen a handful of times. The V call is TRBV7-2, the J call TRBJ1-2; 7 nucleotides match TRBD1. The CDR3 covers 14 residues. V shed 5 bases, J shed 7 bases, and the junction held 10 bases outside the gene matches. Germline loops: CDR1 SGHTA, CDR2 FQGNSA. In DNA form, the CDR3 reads TGTGCCAGCAGCGGCAGGGGGTCGTATCTTGGCTACACCTTC. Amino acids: CASSGRGSYLGYTF.